This T cell receptor (beta chain) was captured in a study of ipilimumab plus nivolumab after autologous stem cell transplantation. This CDR3 contains 12 residues. Germline V lookup: CDR1 SGHDN, CDR2 FVKESK. The V and J ends lost 0 bases and 5 bases respectively, with 5 bases between them. Some clones are missing from TCRdb's copy, which holds only in-frame ones; the method was immunoSEQ multiplex PCR. The data show around 13,000 clones, with roughly 73% seen just once and about 17% held by the top ten. This sequence originates from a male donor with diffuse large B-cell lymphoma. The chain employs TRBV14 and TRBJ2-7; D remains ambiguous. The sample here was PBMCs, taken in a trial of ipilimumab plus nivolumab as post-transplant consolidation. The CDR3 is CASSQDLDEQYF. In DNA form, the CDR3 reads TGTGCCAGCAGCCAAGATTTGGACGAGCAGTACTTC. Filled out from reference TRBV14 and TRBJ2-7, the complete variable domain reads EAGVTQFPSHSVIEKGQTVTLRCDPISGHDNLYWYRRVMGKEIKFLLHFVKESKQDESGMPNNRFLAERTGGTYSTLKVQPAELEDSGVYFCASSQDLDEQYFGPGTRLTVT.